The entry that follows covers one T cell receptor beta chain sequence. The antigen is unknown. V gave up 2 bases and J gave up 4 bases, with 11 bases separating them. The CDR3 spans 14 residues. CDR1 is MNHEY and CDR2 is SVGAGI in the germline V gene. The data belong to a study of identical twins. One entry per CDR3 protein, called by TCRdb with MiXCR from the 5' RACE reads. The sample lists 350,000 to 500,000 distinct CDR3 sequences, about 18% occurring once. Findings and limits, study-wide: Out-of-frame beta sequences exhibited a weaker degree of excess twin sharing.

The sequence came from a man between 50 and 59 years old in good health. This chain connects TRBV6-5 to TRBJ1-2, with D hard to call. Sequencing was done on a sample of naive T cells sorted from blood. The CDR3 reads CASSYDGPLYGYTF. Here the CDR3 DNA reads TGTGCCAGCAGTTACGACGGGCCCCTCTATGGCTACACCTTC.